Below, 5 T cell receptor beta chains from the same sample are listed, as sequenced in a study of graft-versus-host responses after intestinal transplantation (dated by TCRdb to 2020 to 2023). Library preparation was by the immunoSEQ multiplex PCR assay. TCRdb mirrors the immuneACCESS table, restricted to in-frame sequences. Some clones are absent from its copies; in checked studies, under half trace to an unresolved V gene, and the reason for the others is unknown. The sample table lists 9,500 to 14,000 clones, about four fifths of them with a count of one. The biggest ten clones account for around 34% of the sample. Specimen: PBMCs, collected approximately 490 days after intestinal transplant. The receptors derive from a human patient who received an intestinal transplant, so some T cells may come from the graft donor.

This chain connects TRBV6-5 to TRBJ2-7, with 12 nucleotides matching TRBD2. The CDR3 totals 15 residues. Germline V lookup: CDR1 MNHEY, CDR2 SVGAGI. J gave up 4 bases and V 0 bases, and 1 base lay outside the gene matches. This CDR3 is CASSYSTSGSYEQYF. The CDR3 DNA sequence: TGTGCCAGCAGTTACTCGACTAGCGGGAGTTACGAGCAGTACTTC.

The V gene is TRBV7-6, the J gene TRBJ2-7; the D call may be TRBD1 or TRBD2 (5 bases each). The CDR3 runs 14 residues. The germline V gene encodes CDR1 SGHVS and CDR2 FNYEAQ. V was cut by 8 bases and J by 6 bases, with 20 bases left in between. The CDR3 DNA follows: TGTGCCAGCGCCTTGAGGGGCTTTCTTTCCGAGCAGTACTTC. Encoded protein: CASALRGFLSEQYF.

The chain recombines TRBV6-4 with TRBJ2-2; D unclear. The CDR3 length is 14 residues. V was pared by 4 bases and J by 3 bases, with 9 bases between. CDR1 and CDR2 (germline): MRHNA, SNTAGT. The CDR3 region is CASSGDLDTGELFF. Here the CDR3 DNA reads TGTGCCAGCAGTGGAGACTTAGACACCGGGGAGCTGTTTTTT.

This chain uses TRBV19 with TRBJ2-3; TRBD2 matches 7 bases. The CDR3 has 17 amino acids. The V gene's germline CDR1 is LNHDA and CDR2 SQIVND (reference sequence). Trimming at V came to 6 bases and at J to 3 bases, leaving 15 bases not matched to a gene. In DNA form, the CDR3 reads TGTGCCAGTAGGGGAGGGGCGACTGCCCGGGGGACAGATACGCAGTATTTT. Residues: CASRGGATARGTDTQYF. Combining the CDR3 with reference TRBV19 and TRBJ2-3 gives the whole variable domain DGGITQSPKYLFRKEGQNVTLSCEQNLNHDAMYWYRQDPGQGLRLIYYSQIVNDFQKGDIAEGYSVSREKKESFPLTVTSAQKNPTAFYLCASRGGATARGTDTQYFGPGTRLTVL.

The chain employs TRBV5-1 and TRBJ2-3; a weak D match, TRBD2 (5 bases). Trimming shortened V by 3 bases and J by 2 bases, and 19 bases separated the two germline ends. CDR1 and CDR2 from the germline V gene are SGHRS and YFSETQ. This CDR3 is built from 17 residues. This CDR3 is CASSSHDQLGTTDTQYF. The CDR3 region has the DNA TGCGCCAGCAGCTCTCACGACCAACTAGGAACCACAGATACGCAGTATTTT.